These 2 T cell receptor beta chains came from one sample sequenced in a study of PD-L1 blockade in urothelial cancer. Method: immunoSEQ multiplex PCR; TCRdb's copy keeps in-frame clones and lacks some. This table has about 56,000 clones, over 75% appearing once. Time point denoted: pretreatment peripheral blood. The sample in question was PBMCs, obtained around atezolizumab (anti-PD-L1) treatment. These TCRs come from a man aged 70-80 years with urothelial cancer.

The V and J genes are TRBV27 and TRBJ2-7; 7 positions match TRBD2. With V trimmed by 6 bases and J by 2 bases, 10 bases remained unmatched. CDR3 size: 15 residues. Germline CDR1 is MNHEY and CDR2 is SMNVEV (reference sequence). The CDR3 DNA follows: TGTGCCAGCAGCCGAGATAGCGGGTTCCCCTACGAGCAGTACTTC. Protein product: CASSRDSGFPYEQYF.

The rearrangement uses TRBV6-1 and TRBJ2-7; 7 positions match TRBD1. Losses at the gene ends were 1 base for V and 2 bases for J; bases not matched to a gene: 5. The CDR3 extends over 15 amino acids. Germline V gives CDR1 MNHNS, CDR2 SASEGT. The CDR3 protein is CASSEETGEPYEQYF. In DNA form, the CDR3 reads TGTGCCAGCAGTGAAGAAACAGGGGAGCCCTACGAGCAGTACTTC.